This is a list of T cell receptor beta chains from one sample in a study of T cell repertoires and HLA-DP antigens. The table came from immunoSEQ multiplex PCR; TCRdb's copy has only in-frame clones and leaves some out. The top ten hold around 50% of the sample, which has around 2,400 clones, 70% to 75% seen once. Material: CD137- CD4+ T cells from cultured PBMCs. The receptors were gathered from a man aged 55-75 years in good health and CMV-seronegative. The CDR3 runs from the conserved cysteine through the conserved F or W. The order of the fields is J gene, D gene, clone size, V gene, CDR3 protein, CDR3 DNA. D genes are given only for firm matches. Rows give clone size only sometimes, using once, few, many, or a class for an expanded clone.

TRBJ1-5 | NA | NA | TRBV5-6 | CASSLEGRGYSNQPQHF | TGTGCCAGCAGCTTGGAGGGGCGCGGATATAGCAATCAGCCCCAGCATTTT
TRBJ1-4 | NA | NA | TRBV9 | CASSPGGQWGPTNEKLFF | TGTGCCAGCAGCCCCGGGGGACAATGGGGCCCAACTAATGAAAAACTGTTTTTT
TRBJ2-6 | NA | NA | TRBV6-5 | CASSSGANVLTF | TGTGCCAGCAGCTCTGGGGCCAACGTCCTGACTTTC
TRBJ1-1 | NA | NA | TRBV11-2 | CASSLHMNTEAFF | TGTGCCAGCAGCTTACACATGAACACTGAAGCTTTCTTT
TRBJ2-1 | TRBD2 | NA | TRBV5-1 | CASSLGTSGSSYNEQFF | TGCGCCAGCAGCCTTGGGACTAGCGGTAGCTCCTACAATGAGCAGTTCTTC
TRBJ2-5 | TRBD1 | NA | TRBV11-2 | CASSLNGQGQETQYF | TGTGCCAGCAGTTTGAACGGACAGGGCCAAGAGACCCAGTACTTC
TRBJ1-3 | NA | NA | TRBV30 | CASRGSQGSGNTIYF | TGTGCCTCCCGGGGATCGCAGGGATCTGGAAACACCATATATTTT
TRBJ2-3 | TRBD2 | NA | TRBV6-5 | CASSLAGGSTDTQYF | TGTGCCAGCAGTCTAGCGGGGGGGAGCACAGATACGCAGTATTTT
TRBJ1-2 | TRBD1 | once | TRBV18 | CASSPQGAFYGYTF | TGTGCTAGCTCACCACAGGGGGCTTTCTATGGCTACACCTTC
TRBJ1-5 | NA | NA | TRBV30 | CAWSVGSNQPQHF | TGTGCCTGGAGTGTCGGCAGCAATCAGCCCCAGCATTTT
TRBJ1-2 | NA | NA | TRBV11-2 | CASSLLSRVNGYTF | TGTGCCAGCAGCTTATTGTCCAGGGTTAATGGCTACACCTTC
TRBJ2-5 | TRBD2 | NA | TRBV7-2 | CASSSSGTSVETQYF | TGTGCCAGCAGCTCATCAGGGACTAGCGTAGAGACCCAGTACTTC
TRBJ1-3 | TRBD1 | NA | TRBV19 | CASSWDSSSGNTIYF | TGTGCCAGTAGTTGGGACAGCAGCTCTGGAAACACCATATATTTT
TRBJ1-6 | NA | NA | TRBV18 | CASSLDRDHSPLHF | TGTGCCAGCTCCCTTGACAGAGATCATTCACCCCTCCACTTT
TRBJ2-2 | NA | NA | TRBV6-5 | CASSTRPSLPGELFF | TGTGCCAGCAGTACGAGACCTAGCCTGCCCGGGGAGCTGTTTTTT
TRBJ1-3 | TRBD1 | NA | TRBV6-6 | CASSSRQGASGNTIYF | TGTGCCAGCAGTTCCCGACAGGGGGCCTCTGGAAACACCATATATTTT
TRBJ1-3 | NA | once | TRBV5-8 | CASSPDSYSGNTIYF | TGTGCCAGCAGCCCGGACAGTTACTCTGGAAACACCATATATTTT
TRBJ1-1 | NA | few | TRBV27 | CASRMTGLNTEAFF | TGTGCCAGCAGGATGACAGGATTGAACACTGAAGCTTTCTTT
TRBJ2-3 | NA | NA | TRBV5-1 | CASSPVTGSSTDTQYF | TGCGCCAGCAGCCCGGTGACAGGCTCTAGCACAGATACGCAGTATTTT
TRBJ1-5 | NA | few | TRBV30 | CAWSDTESNQPQHF | TGTGCCTGGAGTGACACCGAAAGCAATCAGCCCCAGCATTTT
TRBJ2-2 | NA | NA | TRBV27 | CASSLSGTAPGELFF | TGTGCCAGCAGTTTATCGGGGACTGCTCCCGGGGAGCTGTTTTTT
TRBJ1-2 | TRBD1 | medium-sized | TRBV6-6 | CASSRQGHGYTF | TGTGCCAGCAGTCGACAGGGTCATGGCTACACCTTC
TRBJ2-7 | TRBD1 | NA | TRBV7-2 | CASSLVGTEGYEQYF | TGTGCCAGCAGCTTAGTAGGGACAGAGGGCTACGAGCAGTACTTC
TRBJ2-3 | NA | NA | TRBV27 | CASSLSSGDSRLLTDTQYF | TGTGCCAGCAGTTTATCTTCGGGGGACTCGAGACTCCTCACAGATACGCAGTATTTT
TRBJ2-1 | NA | NA | TRBV7-9 | CASSPRVGGKDNEQFF | TGTGCCAGCAGCCCCCGAGTGGGCGGGAAGGACAATGAGCAGTTCTTC
TRBJ1-6 | NA | NA | TRBV6-9 | CASQTGRGGNSPLHF | TGTGCCAGCCAAACCGGGAGGGGGGGGAATTCACCCCTCCACTTT
TRBJ2-5 | NA | NA | TRBV21-1 | CASSGRSPGSGGQRTQYF | TGTGCCAGCAGCGGACGCAGTCCGGGCTCCGGGGGGCAAAGGACCCAGTACTTC
TRBJ1-5 | NA | NA | TRBV10-3 | CAIRNEWNQPQHF | TGTGCCATCCGCAATGAGTGGAATCAGCCCCAGCATTTT
TRBJ1-1 | NA | NA | TRBV6-6 | CASSFSFARAEAFF | TGTGCCAGCAGTTTCTCGTTCGCTCGGGCTGAAGCTTTCTTT
TRBJ2-1 | NA | medium-sized | TRBV6-5 | CASSTGRGNEQFF | TGTGCCAGCAGTACCGGACGGGGCAATGAGCAGTTCTTC
TRBJ2-2 | NA | NA | TRBV10-3 | CAISENRVGTGELFF | TGTGCCATCAGTGAGAACAGGGTGGGCACCGGGGAGCTGTTTTTT
TRBJ2-3 | NA | NA | TRBV21-1 | CASGRTDHSTDTQYF | TGTGCCAGCGGAAGGACAGATCATAGCACAGATACGCAGTATTTT
TRBJ2-2 | NA | NA | TRBV7-6 | CASSSTRLGTGELFF | TGTGCCAGCAGCTCCACGAGGTTGGGCACCGGGGAGCTGTTTTTT
TRBJ2-2 | NA | NA | TRBV7-8 | CASSLTGVNTGELFF | TGTGCCAGCAGCTTGACGGGAGTTAACACCGGGGAGCTGTTTTTT
TRBJ2-1 | TRBD2 | once | TRBV30 | CAWSAPGGVQFF | TGTGCCTGGAGTGCGCCGGGGGGGGTACAGTTCTTC
TRBJ2-7 | NA | NA | TRBV11-2 | CASSFRNHPTWEQYF | TGTGCCAGCAGCTTCAGGAACCATCCTACGTGGGAGCAGTACTTC
TRBJ1-3 | NA | NA | TRBV9 | CASSPRGGENTIYF | TGTGCCAGCAGCCCCCGGGGGGGGGAAAACACCATATATTTT
TRBJ1-1 | NA | NA | TRBV6-1 | CASREDRTNTEAFF | TGTGCCAGCAGAGAAGACAGAACGAACACTGAAGCTTTCTTT
TRBJ1-1 | NA | NA | TRBV7-3 | CASSLFMNTEAFF | TGTGCCAGCAGCTTATTCATGAACACTGAAGCTTTCTTT
TRBJ1-5 | TRBD1 | NA | TRBV30 | CAWALGQGNQPQHF | TGTGCCTGGGCCCTAGGACAGGGGAATCAGCCCCAGCATTTT
TRBJ1-4 | NA | NA | TRBV18 | CASSLSREGRGEKLFF | TGTGCCAGCTCACTATCCAGGGAAGGTAGAGGTGAAAAACTGTTTTTT
TRBJ1-6 | NA | NA | TRBV7-8 | CASSLGSVNSPLHF | TGTGCCAGCAGCTTGGGGTCTGTCAACTCACCCCTCCACTTT
TRBJ2-5 | NA | NA | TRBV7-6 | CASSMTETQYF | TGTGCCAGCAGTATGACAGAGACCCAGTACTTC
TRBJ1-2 | TRBD1 | once | TRBV29-1 | CSVTGTGDYGYTF | TGCAGCGTTACCGGGACAGGGGACTATGGCTACACCTTC
TRBJ2-5 | TRBD2 | once | TRBV11-2 | CVSSLVGGGIQETQYF | TGTGTCAGCAGCTTAGTTGGCGGGGGGATTCAAGAGACCCAGTACTTC
TRBJ1-1 | TRBD1 | NA | TRBV6-1 | CASSNRTGAEAFF | TGTGCCAGCAGTAACCGGACAGGCGCTGAAGCTTTCTTT
TRBJ1-2 | NA | few | TRBV7-9 | CASSSASGAGRRVYGYTF | TGTGCCAGCAGCTCCGCCTCAGGGGCGGGGCGTCGGGTCTATGGCTACACCTTC
TRBJ1-1 | NA | NA | TRBV29-1 | CSVHPPVQGGEAFF | TGCAGCGTCCACCCGCCCGTGCAGGGAGGTGAAGCTTTCTTT
TRBJ2-3 | TRBD2 | NA | TRBV19 | CASSSGSSSTQYF | TGTGCCAGTAGTAGCGGGAGTTCATCTACGCAGTATTTT